One TCR beta chain is described in this entry. This clone was counted only a few times. The specificity of this receptor is unknown. The record has no base qualities; no much larger clone is one base away. This sample stems from a study of long-term antiretroviral therapy in people with HIV (dated by TCRdb to the early 2020s). A note on the overall study: Collection of the earliest samples took place about a decade ahead of the 2015 WHO recommendation for immediate ART, at a time when ART was typically delayed until CD4 counts fell. A retrospective serial study tested whether ART initiation and durable HIV suppression were associated with changes in peripheral blood TRB repertoire composition and diversity. Of the approximately 28 participants with HIV, approximately twelve were female. No cross-contamination during QIAcube processing turned up in test extractions that ran a monoclonal T-cell line alongside about 35 polyclonal samples. The cohort contributed about 200 cryopreserved PBMC samples from under 35 adults with confirmed HIV infection, collected serially over a mean of 6 years (range 1-12). Broader findings and caveats from the paper: Inferences about post-ART repertoire changes were limited because no data were available on ART adherence, viral resistance or therapy changes. Starting ART was linked to a significant rise in TRB diversity, yet even after long-term ART the diversity remained significantly lower than in transplant donor controls. The samples span the years 2004 to 2017, and the ART regimens used at that time may not be as effective as current regimens. The repertoire was dominated across all time points by expanded TRB clones identified before ART initiation, although this dominance was seen to fluctuate and to decrease in many PLHIV after ART. Limited PBMC availability meant only the TCR beta chain was sequenced, without alpha chain pairing. Because cell numbers in pre-ART samples were limited, unsorted PBMC were profiled instead of sorted CD4+ and CD8+ T cells. Narrower CDR3 length ranges were observed in HIV repertoires than in controls, and an antigen-experienced repertoire with only a slight naive shift after ART was suggested by the network structure.

V loses 3 bases of germline sequence and J loses 4 bases, and the interval between the two ends is 16 bases. The germline V gene gives CDR1 as SGHVS and CDR2 as FQNEAQ. Taken from cysteine to phenylalanine, the CDR3 has 15 residues. The kept DNA is CDR3 alone, 45 bases in frame from the first base. The immunoSEQ hsTCRB v3.0 assay was used at survey level resolution to sequence the TRB variable region. TRB sequencing targeted a depth of about 40,000-55,000 T-cell genomes per sample. TRB libraries were pooled and sequenced on an Illumina MiSeq using a v3 150-cycle kit. The authors processed their data as follows. Analysis of repertoires was carried out in R inside a reproducible Nextflow workflow spanning QC, data transformation and analysis. LymphoSeq2, an R package for exploring AIRR-Seq data, was used to implement custom analyses. A few samples that produced fewer than 5000 total TRB sequences were removed, so fewer than 200 HIV repertoires were analyzed. Among the approximately 200 retained HIV repertoires, some 60 were collected before ART initiation and approximately 130 after ART initiation. Repertoires were downsampled to 5000 TRB nucleotide sequences, and summary statistics were averaged over 100 downsampling iterations. TRB sequences were retained for analysis only if CDR3 regions of at least seven amino acids were present. Two measures captured diversity: a Shannon entropy-derived clonality score and the Gini coefficient. In repertoire networks, the top 5000 CDR3 amino acid sequences were linked whenever an edit distance of one separated two sequences. Antigen specificity groups and MHC restriction were predicted for TRB CDR3 amino acid sequences with GLIPH2. Known CMV, EBV, HIV or tissue antigen associations were flagged by matching CDR3 amino acid sequences against VDJdb and McPAS-TCR. Pre-ART, post-ART and control groups were compared with Wilcoxon signed-rank tests and Holm-Bonferroni correction. As stored in TCRdb, this immuneACCESS dataset retains in-frame rearrangements with V and J assigned. A fraction of the clones does not appear; measured against another copy, unresolved V genes explain less than half of the discrepancy, and the remainder lacks a known reason. V and J calls and clone size are copied from that table; D and trimming were computed from the DNA. This sample holds about 24,000 clones; approximately 80% were observed only once. About 5.2% of the sample is in the top ten clones.

Participants were included only if at least one PBMC sample before ART initiation and at least two post-ART samples were available. Treatment was received in the United States of America by all participants with HIV. Before DNA extraction, cryopreserved samples of roughly 0.9-11 million PBMC were thawed and then washed. At the time of the earliest PBMC sample, participants with HIV were aged between about 23 and 54 years. PBMC samples from each participant spanned 1-4 timepoints before ART initiation and 2-8 timepoints after ART initiation, with a median of 7 samples. For every participant, serial HIV viral load, CD4+ T-cell count, ART history and demographic data were obtained. Using a Qiagen kit on a QIAcube, genomic DNA was extracted from unsorted PBMC, with samples processed in batches of 12.

The input for sequencing was unsorted PBMCs, taken 4.4 years after starting antiretroviral therapy. The origin of this receptor is a man younger than 45 with HIV. The rearranged segments are TRBV7-8 and TRBJ2-7; the D gene is perhaps TRBD1 or TRBD2, as each covers 5 bases. The nucleotide sequence is TGTGCCAGCAGCTTTGGGGGTGTGGTGGGGTACGAGCAGTACTTC. Its protein is CASSFGGVVGYEQYF.